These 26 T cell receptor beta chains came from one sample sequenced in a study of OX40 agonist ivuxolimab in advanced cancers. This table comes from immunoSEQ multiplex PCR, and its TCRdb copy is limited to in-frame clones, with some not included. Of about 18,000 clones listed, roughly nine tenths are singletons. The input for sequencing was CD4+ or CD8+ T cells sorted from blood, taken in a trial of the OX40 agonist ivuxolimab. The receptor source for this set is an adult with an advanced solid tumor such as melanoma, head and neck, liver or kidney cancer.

The CDR3 DNA is TGTGCCAGCAGCCAAGATCCTAGCGGGGGGCGGGGAGATACGCAGTATTTT. This gives the protein CASSQDPSGGRGDTQYF. J is TRBJ2-3 and V is TRBV4-2, with 11 bases matching TRBD2. With V trimmed by 0 bases and J by 5 bases, 7 bases remained unmatched. Germline assignment: CDR1 LGHNA and CDR2 YNFKEQ. The length of the CDR3 is 17 residues.

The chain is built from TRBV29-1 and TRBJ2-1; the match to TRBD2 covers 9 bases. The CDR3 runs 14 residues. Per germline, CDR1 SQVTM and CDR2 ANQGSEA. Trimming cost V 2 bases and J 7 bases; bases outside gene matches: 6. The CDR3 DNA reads TGCAGCGTTGAAATTGGGCTAGCGGGGAATGAGCAGTTCTTC. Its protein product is CSVEIGLAGNEQFF.

The CDR3 nucleotides read TGTGCCAGCAGCTTGTCGGATAGCGGGAGAAGGGATACGCAGTATTTT. It yields the protein CASSLSDSGRRDTQYF. The V gene is TRBV5-5, the J gene TRBJ2-3; 9 bases fit TRBD2. With 1 base clipped from V and 6 bases from J, the junction kept 9 bases outside the gene matches. The length of the CDR3 is 16 residues. Germline V gives CDR1 SGHKS, CDR2 YYEKEE (reference sequence). Drawing the rest from reference TRBV5-5 and TRBJ2-3, the complete variable domain is DAGVTQSPTHLIKTRGQQVTLRCSPISGHKSVSWYQQVLGQGPQFIFQYYEKEERGRGNFPDRFSARQFPNYSSELNVNALLLGDSALYLCASSLSDSGRRDTQYFGPGTRLTVL.

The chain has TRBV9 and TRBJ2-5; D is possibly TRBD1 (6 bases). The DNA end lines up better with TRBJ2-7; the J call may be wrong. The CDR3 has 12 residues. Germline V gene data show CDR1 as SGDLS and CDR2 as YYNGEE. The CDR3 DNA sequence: TGTGCCAGCTCACAGGGCTCCTACGAGCAGTACTTC. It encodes CASSQGSYEQYF.

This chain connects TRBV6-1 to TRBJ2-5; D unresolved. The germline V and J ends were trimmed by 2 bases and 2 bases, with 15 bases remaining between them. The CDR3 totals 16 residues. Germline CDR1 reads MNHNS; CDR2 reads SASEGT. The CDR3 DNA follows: TGTGCCAGCAGTGAATATAGTGCTCGGGCTCAAGAGACCCAGTACTTC. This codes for CASSEYSARAQETQYF.

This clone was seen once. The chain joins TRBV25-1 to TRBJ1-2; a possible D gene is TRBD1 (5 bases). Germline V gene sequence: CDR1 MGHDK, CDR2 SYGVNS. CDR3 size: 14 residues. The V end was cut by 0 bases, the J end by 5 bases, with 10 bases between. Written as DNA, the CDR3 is TGTGCCAGCAGTGAATATGGGACGCATTATGGCTACACCTTC. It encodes CASSEYGTHYGYTF.

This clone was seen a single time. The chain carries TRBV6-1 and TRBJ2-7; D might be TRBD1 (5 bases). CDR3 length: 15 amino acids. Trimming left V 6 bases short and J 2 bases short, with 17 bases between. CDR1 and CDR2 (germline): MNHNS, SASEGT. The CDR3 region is CASRVFRGPPYEQYF. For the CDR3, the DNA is TGTGCCAGCAGAGTGTTTAGGGGTCCCCCCTACGAGCAGTACTTC.

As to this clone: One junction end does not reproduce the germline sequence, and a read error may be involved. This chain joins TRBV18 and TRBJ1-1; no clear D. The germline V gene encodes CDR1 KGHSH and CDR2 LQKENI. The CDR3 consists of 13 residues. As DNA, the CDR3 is TGTGCCAGTTCACGGGAAACGAACACTGAAGCTTTCTTT. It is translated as CASSRETNTEAFF.

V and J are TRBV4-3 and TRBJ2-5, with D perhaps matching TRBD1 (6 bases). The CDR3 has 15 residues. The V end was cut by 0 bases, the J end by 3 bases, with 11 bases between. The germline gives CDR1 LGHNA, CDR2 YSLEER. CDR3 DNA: TGCGCCAGCAGCCAAGATTCACAGGGCAAAGAGACCCAGTACTTC. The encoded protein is CASSQDSQGKETQYF.

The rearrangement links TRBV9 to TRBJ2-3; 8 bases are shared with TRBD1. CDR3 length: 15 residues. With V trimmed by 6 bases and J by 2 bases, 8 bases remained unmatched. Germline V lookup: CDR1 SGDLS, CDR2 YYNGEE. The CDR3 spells CASTLRDRTTDTQYF. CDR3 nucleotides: TGTGCCAGCACCTTACGGGACAGGACCACAGATACGCAGTATTTT.

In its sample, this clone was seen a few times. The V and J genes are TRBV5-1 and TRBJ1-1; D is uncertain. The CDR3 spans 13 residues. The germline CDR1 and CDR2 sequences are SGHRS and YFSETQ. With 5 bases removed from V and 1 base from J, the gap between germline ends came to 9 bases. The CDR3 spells CASSRYENTEAFF. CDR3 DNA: TGCGCCAGCAGTCGGTATGAGAACACTGAAGCTTTCTTT.

The CDR3 loop reads CASSPPGAEQYF. The DNA for the CDR3 is TGTGCCAGCTCACCCCCCGGGGCCGAGCAGTACTTC. This chain links TRBV18 with TRBJ2-7; the D gene could be TRBD1 or TRBD2 (5 bases each). This CDR3 has 12 residues. CDR1 is KGHSH and CDR2 is LQKENI in the germline V gene. Between the trimmed V and J ends, which lost 3 bases and 6 bases, there was a span of 9 bases.

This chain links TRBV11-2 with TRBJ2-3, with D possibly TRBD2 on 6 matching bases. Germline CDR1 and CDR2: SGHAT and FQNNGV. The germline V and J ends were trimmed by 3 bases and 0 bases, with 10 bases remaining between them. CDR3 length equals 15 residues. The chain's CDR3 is CASSLTGSSTDTQYF. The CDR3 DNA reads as TGTGCCAGCAGCTTGACCGGGAGTAGCACAGATACGCAGTATTTT. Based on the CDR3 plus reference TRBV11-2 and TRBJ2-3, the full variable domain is EAGVAQSPRYKIIEKRQSVAFWCNPISGHATLYWYQQILGQGPKLLIQFQNNGVVDDSQLPKDRFSAERLKGVDSTLKIQPAKLEDSAVYLCASSLTGSSTDTQYFGPGTRLTVL.

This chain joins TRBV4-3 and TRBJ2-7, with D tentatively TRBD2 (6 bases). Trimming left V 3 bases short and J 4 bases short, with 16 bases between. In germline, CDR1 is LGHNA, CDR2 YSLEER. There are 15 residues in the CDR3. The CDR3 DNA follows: TGCGCCAGCAGCCAGTCTGCGGGACGGCCTTACGAGCAGTACTTC. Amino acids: CASSQSAGRPYEQYF.

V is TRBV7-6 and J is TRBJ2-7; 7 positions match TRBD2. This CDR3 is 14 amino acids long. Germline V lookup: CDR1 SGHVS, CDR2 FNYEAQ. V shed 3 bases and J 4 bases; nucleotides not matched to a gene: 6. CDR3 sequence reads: CASSFGGRLYEQYF. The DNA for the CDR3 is TGTGCCAGCAGCTTTGGCGGGAGATTGTACGAGCAGTACTTC.

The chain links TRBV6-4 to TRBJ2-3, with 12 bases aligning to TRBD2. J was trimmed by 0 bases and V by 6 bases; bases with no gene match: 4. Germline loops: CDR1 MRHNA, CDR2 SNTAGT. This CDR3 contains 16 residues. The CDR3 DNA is TGTGCCAGCAGCGCGACTAGCGGGGGCAGCACAGATACGCAGTATTTT. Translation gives CASSATSGGSTDTQYF.

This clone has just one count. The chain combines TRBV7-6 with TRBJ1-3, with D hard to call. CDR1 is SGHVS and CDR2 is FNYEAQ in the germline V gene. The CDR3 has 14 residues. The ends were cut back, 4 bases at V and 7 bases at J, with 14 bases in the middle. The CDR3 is CASSSREAPNTIYF. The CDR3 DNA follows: TGTGCCAGCAGCTCCCGGGAGGCTCCGAACACCATATATTTT.

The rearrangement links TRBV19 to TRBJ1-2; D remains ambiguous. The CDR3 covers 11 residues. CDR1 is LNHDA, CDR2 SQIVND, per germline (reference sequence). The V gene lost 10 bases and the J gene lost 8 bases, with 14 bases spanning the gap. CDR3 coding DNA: TGTGCCACCCTCTGGGCGGAAGGCTACACCTTC. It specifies CATLWAEGYTF.

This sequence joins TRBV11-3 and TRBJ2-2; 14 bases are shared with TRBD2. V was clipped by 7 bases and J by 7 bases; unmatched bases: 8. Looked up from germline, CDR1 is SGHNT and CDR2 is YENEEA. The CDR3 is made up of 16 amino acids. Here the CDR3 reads CASTFGLAGGGGELFF. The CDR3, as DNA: TGTGCCAGCACCTTCGGACTAGCGGGAGGCGGCGGGGAGCTGTTTTTT.

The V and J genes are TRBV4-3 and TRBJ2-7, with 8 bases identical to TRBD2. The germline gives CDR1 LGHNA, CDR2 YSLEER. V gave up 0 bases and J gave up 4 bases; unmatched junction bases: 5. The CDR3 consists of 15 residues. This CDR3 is CASSQEDGGGYEQYF. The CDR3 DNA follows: TGCGCCAGCAGCCAAGAGGACGGGGGGGGTTACGAGCAGTACTTC.

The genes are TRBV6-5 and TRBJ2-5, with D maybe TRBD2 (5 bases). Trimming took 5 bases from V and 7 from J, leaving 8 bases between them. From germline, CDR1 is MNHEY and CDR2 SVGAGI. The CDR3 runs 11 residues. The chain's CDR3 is CASSEEGTQYF. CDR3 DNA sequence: TGTGCCAGCAGTGAAGAGGGGACCCAGTACTTC.

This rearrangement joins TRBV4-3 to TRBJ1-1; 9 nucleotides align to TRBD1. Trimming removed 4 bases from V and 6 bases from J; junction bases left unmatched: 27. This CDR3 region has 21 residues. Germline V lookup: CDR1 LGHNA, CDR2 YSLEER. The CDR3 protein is CASSLGSGTGWPGGDTPEAFF. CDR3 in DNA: TGCGCCAGCAGCCTGGGGTCCGGGACAGGGTGGCCTGGGGGGGACACGCCTGAAGCTTTCTTT.

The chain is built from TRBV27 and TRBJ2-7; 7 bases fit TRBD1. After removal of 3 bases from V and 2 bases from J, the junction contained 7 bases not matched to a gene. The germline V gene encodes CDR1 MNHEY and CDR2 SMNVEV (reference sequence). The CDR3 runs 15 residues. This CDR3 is CASSFTGAPTYEQYF. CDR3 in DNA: TGTGCCAGCAGTTTCACAGGGGCGCCCACCTACGAGCAGTACTTC.

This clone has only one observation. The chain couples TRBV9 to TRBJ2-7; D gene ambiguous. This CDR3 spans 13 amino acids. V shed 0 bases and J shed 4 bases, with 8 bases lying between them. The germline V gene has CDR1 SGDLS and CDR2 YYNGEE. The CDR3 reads CASSVEDGYEQYF. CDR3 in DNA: TGTGCCAGCAGCGTAGAAGATGGGTACGAGCAGTACTTC.

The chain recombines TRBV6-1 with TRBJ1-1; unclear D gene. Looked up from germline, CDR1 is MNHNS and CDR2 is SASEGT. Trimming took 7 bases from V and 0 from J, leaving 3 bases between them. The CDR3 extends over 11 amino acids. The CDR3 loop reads CASILNTEAFF. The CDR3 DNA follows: TGTGCCAGCATTTTGAACACTGAAGCTTTCTTT.

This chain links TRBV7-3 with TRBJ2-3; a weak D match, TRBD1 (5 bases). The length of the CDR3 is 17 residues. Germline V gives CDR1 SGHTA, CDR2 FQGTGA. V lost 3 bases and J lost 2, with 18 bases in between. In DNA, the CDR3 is TGTGCCAGCAGCTTCAGGGTCGCAGGCACATTCACAGATACGCAGTATTTT. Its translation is CASSFRVAGTFTDTQYF.